This T cell receptor (beta chain) was documented in a study of cytomegalovirus exposure and HLA in healthy donors. Germline assignment: CDR1 MNHEY and CDR2 SMNVEV (reference sequence). Trimming removed 6 bases at V and 2 bases at J, with 22 bases between. CDR3 length equals 17 residues. On this clone itself: Its antigen is as yet unknown.

PCR used 60 Vbeta primers and 13 Jbeta primers. Here immunoSEQ multiplex PCR was the method, and the copy in TCRdb shows in-frame clones only, minus some. Here the sample spans about 160,000 clones, roughly 82% being singletons. Study results and caveats: Analysis was performed later, and it showed HLA-associated TCR beta chains to be more clonally expanded than equally common others. Listed as cytomegalovirus-associated were 150 to 200 TCR beta chains.

The receptor was derived from a man aged 45-65 years in good health and CMV-seropositive. The sequenced sample consisted of PBMCs. The V gene is TRBV27, the J gene TRBJ2-5; possibly TRBD2 for D (6 bases). The CDR3 sequence is CASSIGLDGGIQETQYF. The CDR3 region has the DNA TGTGCCAGCAGCATAGGGCTGGACGGGGGAATTCAAGAGACCCAGTACTTC.